Each of the 27 T cell receptor beta chains below was sequenced from the same sample in a study of radiation and T cells in renal cell carcinoma. Here immunoSEQ multiplex PCR was the method, and the copy in TCRdb shows in-frame clones only, minus some. The table records about 14,000 clones, about three fifths of them present only once. Treatment given: treatment-naive control, cytoreductive nephrectomy. This material consisted of tumor tissue, taken from a patient whose treatment was nephrectomy without radiotherapy. Source of these receptors: a man aged 45-65 years with renal cell carcinoma.

This clone ranks as medium-sized. J is TRBJ1-5 and V is TRBV7-8; TRBD1 matches at 8 bases. J lost 5 bases, V lost 6 bases, and 9 bases had no gene match. CDR3 length: 15 residues. Germline CDR1 and CDR2: SGHVS and FQNEAQ. The CDR3 nucleotides are TGTGCCAGCAGTCCCGAGGCAGGGGGCCATCAGCCCCAGCATTTT. This encodes CASSPEAGGHQPQHF. Full variable domain (outside the CDR3, taken from reference TRBV7-8 and TRBJ1-5): GAGVSQSPRYKVAKRGQDVALRCDPISGHVSLFWYQQALGQGPEFLTYFQNEAQLDKSGLPSDRFFAERPEGSVSTLKIQRTQQEDSAVYLCASSPEAGGHQPQHFGDGTRLSIL.

This clone was found a few times. The chain combines TRBV2 with TRBJ1-4; no reliable D call. Trimming took 4 bases from V and 8 from J, leaving 5 bases between them. This CDR3 is 11 amino acids long. Germline CDR1 reads SNHLY; CDR2 reads FYNNEI. CDR3 region: CASSGPEKLFF. CDR3 nucleotide sequence: TGTGCCAGCAGTGGGCCCGAAAAACTGTTTTTT.

This clone was counted a few times. V gene TRBV9 combines with J gene TRBJ2-7; D unresolved. Germline values: CDR1 SGDLS, CDR2 YYNGEE. The CDR3 runs to 12 residues. Trimming removed 0 bases from V and 3 bases from J, with 4 bases in between. The DNA of the CDR3 is TGTGCCAGCAGCGTAGATGGCTACGAGCAGTACTTC. Translated, it gives CASSVDGYEQYF.

The chain recombines TRBV25-1 with TRBJ1-4; tentatively, D is TRBD1 (5 bases). The CDR3 has 14 amino acids. Germline lookup yields CDR1 MGHDK and CDR2 SYGVNS. The V end lost 4 bases, the J end lost 5 bases, and 11 bases lay between the germline ends. This CDR3 reads CASSAGRLNEKLFF. CDR3 in DNA: TGTGCCAGCAGTGCGGGGCGACTCAATGAAAAACTGTTTTTT.

In its sample, this clone was seen many times. V and J are TRBV28 and TRBJ1-6, with 9 bases aligning to TRBD1. V dropped 10 bases and J dropped 4; count of bases not matched to a gene: 11. Looked up from germline, CDR1 is MDHEN and CDR2 is SYDVKM. CDR3 size: 16 residues. DNA for the CDR3: TGTGCCACCTACTCTATGGGGACAGGGTATAATTCACCCCTCCACTTT. This codes for CATYSMGTGYNSPLHF.

In its sample, this clone was seen a few times. This sequence joins TRBV6-5 and TRBJ1-2; weak D call: TRBD1 (6 bases). Per germline, CDR1 MNHEY and CDR2 SVGAGI. This CDR3 has 14 amino acids. Between the trimmed V and J ends, which lost 2 bases and 5 bases, there was a span of 12 bases. CDR3 amino acids: CASSYARQAYGYTF. CDR3 coding DNA: TGTGCCAGCAGTTACGCAAGACAGGCTTATGGCTACACCTTC.

The chain couples TRBV5-1 to TRBJ2-3; possible D gene TRBD2, 6 bases. Trimming cost V 1 base and J 6 bases, with 15 bases left between them. This CDR3 has 15 amino acids. Germline lookup yields CDR1 SGHRS and CDR2 YFSETQ. The CDR3 coding sequence is TGCGCCAGCAGCTTGCGGGGGACTCAAGGGGATACGCAGTATTTT. Its protein is CASSLRGTQGDTQYF.

This chain joins TRBV25-1 and TRBJ1-1; weak D call: TRBD1 (5 bases). Trimming stripped 0 bases from V and 5 bases from J, with 13 bases between. The CDR3 is 15 residues long. Germline-derived CDR1 and CDR2 are MGHDK and SYGVNS. CDR3: CASSEYGRWGTEAFF. The CDR3 bases are TGTGCCAGCAGTGAATATGGAAGGTGGGGGACTGAAGCTTTCTTT.

The chain recombines TRBV18 with TRBJ2-3; 8 bases are shared with TRBD2. In germline, CDR1 is KGHSH, CDR2 LQKENI. The CDR3 is made up of 15 amino acids. V gave up 3 bases and J gave up 3 bases; unmatched junction bases: 5. CDR3 nucleotide sequence: TGTGCCAGCTCACCGGCGGGGGGTAGAACAGATACGCAGTATTTT. Translated, it gives CASSPAGGRTDTQYF.

The V and J genes are TRBV5-1 and TRBJ1-3; no clear D. Germline V lookup: CDR1 SGHRS, CDR2 YFSETQ. The CDR3 runs 17 residues. Trimming took 0 bases from V and 2 from J, leaving 15 bases between them. CDR3: CASSLDWVRTPGNTIYF. In nucleotides, the CDR3 is TGCGCCAGCAGCTTGGACTGGGTGAGGACTCCTGGAAACACCATATATTTT.

A few counts support this clone. The CDR3 nucleotides read TGTGCCAGCAGGAGTATTGGAAACACCATATATTTT. It specifies CASRSIGNTIYF. This chain uses TRBV14 with TRBJ1-3; D call uncertain. Trimming removed 6 bases from V and 3 bases from J, with 6 bases in between. Germline loops: CDR1 SGHDN, CDR2 FVKESK. The CDR3 runs to 12 residues.

The chain recombines TRBV5-4 with TRBJ1-2; D possibly corresponds to TRBD1 (6 bases). V was trimmed by 5 bases and J by 2 bases, leaving 10 bases between them. The germline V gene has CDR1 SGHNT and CDR2 YYREEE (reference sequence). The CDR3 consists of 13 residues. Here the CDR3 reads CASRIQGNYGYTF. The CDR3 nucleotides read TGTGCCAGCAGGATACAGGGAAACTATGGCTACACCTTC.

The chain couples TRBV9 to TRBJ2-7; no clear D gene. This CDR3 region has 16 residues. Germline CDR1 is SGDLS and CDR2 is YYNGEE. The V gene lost 4 bases and the J gene lost 2 bases, with 19 bases spanning the gap. The CDR3 here is CASSLKAAGPTYEQYF. CDR3 nucleotide sequence: TGTGCCAGCAGCCTCAAGGCCGCAGGTCCCACCTACGAGCAGTACTTC.

Only a few counts were recorded for this clone. This rearrangement joins TRBV28 to TRBJ1-6; D is uncertain. The CDR3 covers 15 residues. Germline lookup yields CDR1 MDHEN and CDR2 SYDVKM. V lost 5 bases and J lost 7, with 15 bases in between. The CDR3 bases are TGTGCCAGCAGTCCCCGGAAGGGAGGCAATTCACCCCTCCACTTT. This translates into CASSPRKGGNSPLHF.

This chain joins TRBV7-8 and TRBJ1-6, with 7 bases identical to TRBD1. J lost 7 bases, V lost 2 bases, and 5 bases had no gene match. Germline CDR1 and CDR2: SGHVS and FQNEAQ. CDR3 length: 15 amino acids. CDR3 region: CASSLPGGVNSPLHF. The DNA of the CDR3 is TGTGCCAGCAGCTTACCAGGGGGGGTAAATTCACCCCTCCACTTT.

The CDR3 reads CASRQGTERGQPQHF. The CDR3, as DNA: TGTGCCAGCAGGCAGGGGACAGAAAGGGGTCAGCCCCAGCATTTT. The rearrangement links TRBV28 to TRBJ1-5, with 7 bases aligning to TRBD1. Trimming cost V 6 bases and J 6 bases; bases outside gene matches: 11. The germline V gene has CDR1 MDHEN and CDR2 SYDVKM. The CDR3 has 15 amino acids.

Judged by abundance, this clone is medium-sized (0.01 to 0.1%). The chain carries TRBV19 and TRBJ2-7; D might be TRBD1 or TRBD2, each matching 5 bases. The CDR3 is 14 amino acids. Trimming stripped 1 base from V and 3 bases from J, with 10 bases between. CDR1 and CDR2 (germline): LNHDA, SQIVND (reference sequence). CDR3 sequence: CASSIGGIGYEQYF. Here the CDR3 DNA reads TGTGCCAGTAGTATAGGGGGGATTGGCTACGAGCAGTACTTC.

This chain joins TRBV6-1 and TRBJ2-7; D is uncertain. The CDR3 totals 10 residues. Trimming shortened V by 6 bases and J by 7 bases, and 7 bases separated the two germline ends. Germline V CDR1 and CDR2: MNHNS, SASEGT. CDR3 DNA: TGTGCCAGCAGCCTCTGGGAGCAGTACTTC. This codes for CASSLWEQYF.

The CDR3 bases are TGTGCCAGCAGTTTATGGCTCGGCACAGATACGCAGTATTTT. Amino acids: CASSLWLGTDTQYF. V gene TRBV27 combines with J gene TRBJ2-3, with D hard to call. This CDR3 contains 14 residues. CDR1 and CDR2 (germline): MNHEY, SMNVEV (reference sequence). The V end was cut by 1 base, the J end by 1 base, with 6 bases between.

V usage is TRBV5-4 and J usage is TRBJ2-5; either TRBD1 or TRBD2 may fit D (6 bases each). Trimming took off 2 bases at V and 2 bases at J, with 10 bases between the two ends. The CDR3 spans 14 residues. Germline CDR1 and CDR2: SGHNT and YYREEE (reference sequence). CDR3 nucleotide sequence: TGTGCCAGCAGCTTAAGGGGGGAACAAGAGACCCAGTACTTC. Encoded protein: CASSLRGEQETQYF.

The chain uses TRBV4-2 and TRBJ1-2, with 8 bases that match TRBD1. This CDR3 is built from 18 residues. CDR1 is LGHNA and CDR2 is YNFKEQ in the germline V gene. With 0 bases clipped from V and 4 bases from J, the junction kept 13 bases outside the gene matches. The CDR3 here is CASSQDRGDRREPYGYTF. DNA for the CDR3: TGTGCCAGCAGCCAAGATAGAGGGGACAGGCGCGAACCCTATGGCTACACCTTC.

The genes are TRBV30 and TRBJ2-5; 7 nucleotides align to TRBD2. The J call may be wrong; the DNA end is better matched by TRBJ2-7. The V gene's germline CDR1 is GTSNPN and CDR2 SVGIG (reference sequence). The CDR3 is 12 amino acids. The CDR3 DNA reads as TGTGCCTGGAGAGCGGGGACCTACGAGCAGTACTTC. This translates into CAWRAGTYEQYF.

The chain carries TRBV6-6 and TRBJ1-4, with D maybe TRBD1 (6 bases). Germline V CDR1 and CDR2: MNHNY, SVGAGI (reference sequence). Trimming removed 2 bases from V and 13 bases from J, with 20 bases in between. The CDR3 runs to 15 residues. CDR3 DNA: TGTGCCAGCAGTTACGGTGGGGGGGCGGGGAAGGCACTGTTTTTT. It encodes CASSYGGGAGKALFF.

The V and J genes are TRBV19 and TRBJ2-7; no clear D. Trimming left V 3 bases short and J 2 bases short, with 5 bases between. The CDR3 contains 12 residues. CDR1 is LNHDA, CDR2 SQIVND, per germline (reference sequence). Here the CDR3 reads CASSIGPYEQYF. The CDR3 DNA follows: TGTGCCAGTAGTATCGGCCCCTACGAGCAGTACTTC.

By share, this clone counts as medium-sized (0.01 to 0.1%). V gene TRBV7-9 combines with J gene TRBJ2-7, with 9 bases identical to TRBD1. Germline V gene data show CDR1 as SEHNR and CDR2 as FQNEAQ (reference sequence). Trimming at V came to 0 bases and at J to 3 bases, leaving 6 bases not matched to a gene. The CDR3 loop spans 16 amino acids. DNA for the CDR3: TGTGCCAGCAGCTTAGCGGGACAGGGTCATATCTACGAGCAGTACTTC. It specifies CASSLAGQGHIYEQYF.

Notes on this clone: A read error may explain this, as a much larger clone is one base away. The chain links TRBV25-1 to TRBJ1-1; D gene unclear. Germline V CDR1 and CDR2: MGHDK, SYGVNS. This CDR3 has 11 amino acids. This chain's CDR3 is CASSVSSEALF. Written as DNA, the CDR3 is TGTGCCAGCAGTGTCAGCTCTGAAGCTCTCTTT.

In this sample, this clone is medium-sized. The chain joins TRBV28 to TRBJ1-2; 10 positions match TRBD1. Germline CDR1 and CDR2: MDHEN and SYDVKM. The CDR3 is 14 residues long. With 7 bases clipped from V and 8 bases from J, the junction kept 10 bases outside the gene matches. The CDR3 DNA reads TGTGCCAGCATATTGGGACAGGGGAAAGGCGGCTACACCTTC. Protein: CASILGQGKGGYTF.